Listed below are T cell receptor beta chains from one sample, sequenced in a study of blood T cells in healthy people across ages. TCRdb recomputed calls from the 5' RACE reads with MiXCR, one row per CDR3 protein. The table has 450,000 to 700,000 distinct CDR3 sequences, about 26% seen once. The sequencing sample was made of blood. The receptors come from a woman between 65 and 79 years old in good health. Each CDR3 is given with its conserved first and last residue. D genes are given only for firm matches. Not all rows give a size; the values are once, few, many and, for expanded clones, a class.

j_call clone_size d_call v_call cdr3_aa cdr3_nt
TRBJ2-5 . TRBD1 TRBV27 CASSPRDRGLGETQYF TGTGCCAGCAGTCCCAGGGACAGGGGCCTTGGTGAGACCCAGTACTTC
TRBJ1-3 . . TRBV20-1 CSARWGVSSGNTIYF TGCAGTGCTAGATGGGGGGTCAGCTCTGGAAACACCATATATTTT
TRBJ2-5 . . TRBV7-2 CASSLRTPNRQETQYF TGTGCCAGCAGCTTACGGACACCAAACCGCCAAGAGACCCAGTACTTC
TRBJ2-2 . . TRBV12-5 CASGLLRGAGELFF TGTGCTAGTGGTCTTCTTCGCGGAGCCGGGGAGCTGTTTTTT
TRBJ2-1 few . TRBV5-1 CASSLGAVGANNEQFF TGCGCCAGCAGCTTGGGAGCTGTGGGGGCTAACAATGAGCAGTTCTTC
TRBJ2-1 few TRBD1 TRBV3-1 CASSHDRVHEQFF TGTGCCAGCAGCCATGACAGGGTCCATGAGCAGTTCTTC
TRBJ1-6 few TRBD1 TRBV5-1 CASSFGTGTHNSPLHF TGCGCCAGCAGCTTCGGGACAGGGACTCATAATTCACCCCTCCACTTT
TRBJ2-1 few TRBD1 TRBV20-1 CSARGQGGYSEQFF TGCAGTGCTAGAGGACAGGGGGGTTACAGTGAGCAGTTCTTC
TRBJ1-2 . . TRBV24-1 CATSSGINYGYTF TGTGCCACCAGTTCAGGGATTAACTATGGCTACACCTTC
TRBJ2-7 many . TRBV29-1 CSVGTPPYEQYF TGCAGCGTTGGGACACCTCCCTACGAGCAGTACTTC